The rows below give T cell receptor beta chains drawn from one sample of a study of blood T cell repertoires in COVID-19. Sequencing used immunoSEQ multiplex PCR; TCRdb keeps in-frame clones, though not all of them. The table lists 45,000 to 65,000 clones, about 90% of them singletons. Sequenced input: peripheral blood. These receptors all stem from a human donor in a cohort sampled during active COVID-19. CDR3s include the opening cysteine and the closing phenylalanine or tryptophan. The D gene is left open where the match is weak. Clone size is given for some rows only: seen once, a few or many times, or a class if the clone is expanded.

j_gene | d_gene | v_gene | abundance | CDR3nt | CDR3aa
TRBJ2-2 | TRBD2 | TRBV7-9 | - | TGTGCCAGCAGCTTCCGGGAGGACACCGGGGAGCTGTTTTTT | CASSFREDTGELFF
TRBJ1-5 | TRBD1 | TRBV6-2/TRBV6-3 | - | TGTGCCAGCAGTGTGCCGAGGACAGGTTTTAGCAATCAGCCCCGGCATTTT | CASSVPRTGFSNQPRHF
TRBJ2-6 | - | TRBV29-1 | - | TGCAGCGTTGAAGACAGGCCTGGGGCCAACGTCCTGACTTTC | CSVEDRPGANVLTF
TRBJ1-2 | - | TRBV5-1 | - | TGCGCCAGCAGCCCTATGGGCGGCGGGGGCCATGGCTACACCTTC | CASSPMGGGGHGYTF
TRBJ1-6 | - | TRBV5-1 | - | TGCGCCAGCAGCTCTACACAGGGTATATCACCCCTCCACTTT | CASSSTQGISPLHF
TRBJ2-3 | TRBD1 | TRBV7-2 | few | TGTGCCAGCAGCGTCCTTTACAGGGGGCCTGGCTCCTGGGTGTATTTT | CASSVLYRGPGSWVYF
TRBJ2-5 | - | TRBV5-4 | - | TGTGCCAGCAGCTTCGGGAAAGACCAAGAGACCCAGTACTTC | CASSFGKDQETQYF
TRBJ2-5 | TRBD1 | TRBV7-9 | - | TGTGCCAGCAGCTTTTTGGGCAGGGGGCTTGAGACCCAGTACTTC | CASSFLGRGLETQYF
TRBJ1-1 | - | TRBV3-1/TRBV3-2 | - | TGTGCCAGCAGCCAGCGCCCGGGGAACACTGAAGCTTTCTTT | CASSQRPGNTEAFF
TRBJ2-2 | TRBD1 | TRBV18 | - | TGTGCCAGCTCACGATCTCGGACAGGGGGGAACACCGGGGAGCTGTTTTTT | CASSRSRTGGNTGELFF
TRBJ2-3 | - | TRBV5-1 | - | TGCGCCAGCAGCTTAATAACAGGGTCAGATACGCAGTATTTT | CASSLITGSDTQYF
TRBJ1-2 | TRBD1 | TRBV5-6 | - | TGTGCCAGCAGCTCAATCAACAGGGGGTCAAACTATGGCTACACCTTC | CASSSINRGSNYGYTF
TRBJ2-1 | - | TRBV3-1/TRBV3-2 | - | TGTGCCAGCAGCCAAGCTACCACTTTAGTGGAGGCCCTCACGGCGTACAATGAGCAGTTCTTC | CASSQATTLVEALTAYNEQFF
TRBJ1-5 | TRBD1 | TRBV29-1 | - | TGCAGCGTTGTGTATCTGGGACAGGGGAAGGGTCAGCCCCAGCATTTT | CSVVYLGQGKGQPQHF
TRBJ1-2 | TRBD1 | TRBV7-9 | - | TGTGCCAGCAGCTTAAGGACCCCGGGACAGGGGATAGCTAACTATGGCTACACCTTC | CASSLRTPGQGIANYGYTF
TRBJ2-5 | TRBD2 | TRBV28 | - | TGTGCCAGCAGCCACATAGCGGGGTCGGGGGAGACCCAGTACTTC | CASSHIAGSGETQYF
TRBJ1-4 | TRBD1 | TRBV7-9 | - | TGTGCCAGCAGCCTTCGGACAGGGGGTTTAGGGGCAACTAATGAAAAACTGTTTTTT | CASSLRTGGLGATNEKLFF
TRBJ1-5 | TRBD1 | TRBV4-3 | few | TGCGCCAGCAGCCAAGACAGGACAGGGCGGAATCAGCCCCAGCATTTT | CASSQDRTGRNQPQHF
TRBJ2-7 | TRBD1 | TRBV7-6 | - | TGTGCCAGCAGCCCCCGGACAGGGGGATACGACGAGCAGTACTTC | CASSPRTGGYDEQYF
TRBJ2-1 | TRBD2 | TRBV3-1/TRBV3-2 | - | TGTGCCAGCAGCCAAGGGCTAGCGGGGGTCCCTTACAATGAGCAGTTCTTC | CASSQGLAGVPYNEQFF
TRBJ2-3 | - | TRBV27 | - | TGTGCCAGCAGTTTACTCGGGAGCACAGATACGCAGTATTTT | CASSLLGSTDTQYF
TRBJ1-1 | TRBD1 | TRBV29-1 | few | TGCAGCGCGGGACAGGGGTTGACCACTGAAGCTTTCTTT | CSAGQGLTTEAFF
TRBJ2-1 | TRBD2 | TRBV6-6 | - | TGTGCCAGCAGTATGACGGGGGGGGACAATGAGCAGTTCTTC | CASSMTGGDNEQFF
TRBJ2-2 | TRBD2 | TRBV27 | - | TGTGCCAGCCGACGGACTAGCGCCGGGGAGCTGTTTTTT | CASRRTSAGELFF
TRBJ2-1 | - | TRBV6-5 | - | TGTGCCAGCAGGCTATCGGTGGAGCAGTTCTTC | CASRLSVEQFF
TRBJ2-7 | TRBD2 | TRBV7-2 | - | TGTGCCAGCAGCCTTAACCGACTAGCGGGGGGCGAGCAGTACTTC | CASSLNRLAGGEQYF
TRBJ1-2 | - | TRBV7-2 | - | TGTGCCAGCAGCTTAGAGGGGCCAGCCTATGGCTACACCTTC | CASSLEGPAYGYTF
TRBJ1-2 | TRBD1 | TRBV23-1 | once | TGCGCCAGCAGTCAATCCACCAAAAGAAGACAGGGTGACTATGGCTACACCTTC | CASSQSTKRRQGDYGYTF
TRBJ2-7 | TRBD1 | TRBV5-1 | - | TGCGCCAGCAGCTTGGCCCGGGACAGTGGCCCCTACGAGCAGTACTTC | CASSLARDSGPYEQYF
TRBJ1-1 | TRBD1 | TRBV6-5 | - | TGTGCCACGGGACAGGCGAACACTGAAGCTTTCTTT | CATGQANTEAFF
TRBJ1-2 | - | TRBV5-1 | - | TGCGCCAGCAGCCCTGTTCCCCTAGCTAACTATGGCTACACCTTC | CASSPVPLANYGYTF
TRBJ2-1 | TRBD2 | TRBV7-2 | - | TGTGCCAGCAGCCTAGGACTAGCGGGGGTGTACTATGAGCAGTTCTTC | CASSLGLAGVYYEQFF
TRBJ2-7 | TRBD1 | TRBV9 | - | TGTGCCAGCAGCGACCACAGGGGTGGCGAGCAGTACTTC | CASSDHRGGEQYF
TRBJ2-5 | TRBD2 | TRBV3-1/TRBV3-2 | - | TGTGCCAGCAGCCAAGATCTGACGGGGGGGAGGCAGACCCAGTACTTC | CASSQDLTGGRQTQYF
TRBJ2-1 | - | TRBV7-9 | - | TGTGCCAGCAGCTTGAGGGACAATGAGCAGTTCTTC | CASSLRDNEQFF
TRBJ2-3 | - | TRBV5-1 | - | TGCGCCAGCACTCTCGGTACCAACACAGATACGCAGTATTTT | CASTLGTNTDTQYF
TRBJ2-1 | TRBD1 | TRBV10-3 | - | TGTGCCATCAGTGGCGACAGGGACGGTGCCTACAATGAGCAGTTCTTC | CAISGDRDGAYNEQFF
TRBJ2-1 | TRBD2 | TRBV7-9 | - | TGTGCCAGCAGCGGGAACCGGGACTACGACAATGAGCAGTTCTTC | CASSGNRDYDNEQFF
TRBJ1-5 | - | TRBV29-1 | - | TGCAGCCCCTACCGGGAGGGGCCCCAGCATTTT | CSPYREGPQHF
TRBJ2-7 | TRBD1 | TRBV10-1 | - | TGCGCCAGCAGTGCAGAGACAGGGGGAACCTACGAGCAGTACTTC | CASSAETGGTYEQYF
TRBJ1-2 | - | TRBV30 | - | TGTGCCTGGAGTAGAGCGAACTATGGCTACACCTTC | CAWSRANYGYTF